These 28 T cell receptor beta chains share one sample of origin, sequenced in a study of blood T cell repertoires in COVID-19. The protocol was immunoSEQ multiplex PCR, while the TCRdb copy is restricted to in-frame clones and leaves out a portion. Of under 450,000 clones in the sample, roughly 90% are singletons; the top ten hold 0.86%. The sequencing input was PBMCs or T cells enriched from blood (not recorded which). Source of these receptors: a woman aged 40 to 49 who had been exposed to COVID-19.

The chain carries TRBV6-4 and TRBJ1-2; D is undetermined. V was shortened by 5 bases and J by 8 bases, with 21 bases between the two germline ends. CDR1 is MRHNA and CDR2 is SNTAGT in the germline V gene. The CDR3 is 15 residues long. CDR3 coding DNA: TGTGCCAGCAGTATGGTTCCCTTTCAGTCAGGAGGCTACACCTTC. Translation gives CASSMVPFQSGGYTF.

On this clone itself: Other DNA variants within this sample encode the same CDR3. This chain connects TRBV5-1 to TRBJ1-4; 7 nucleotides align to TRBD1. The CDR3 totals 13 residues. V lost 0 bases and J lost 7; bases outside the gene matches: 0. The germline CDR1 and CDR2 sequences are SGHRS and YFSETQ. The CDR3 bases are TGCGCCAGCAGCTTGGGACAGGGTGAAAAACTGTTTTTT. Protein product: CASSLGQGEKLFF.

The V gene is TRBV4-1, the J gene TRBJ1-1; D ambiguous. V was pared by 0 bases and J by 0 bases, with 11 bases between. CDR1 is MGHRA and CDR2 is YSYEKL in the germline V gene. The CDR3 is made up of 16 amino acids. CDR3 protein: CASSQEPRAMNTEAFF. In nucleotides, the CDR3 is TGCGCCAGCAGCCAAGAGCCGCGGGCCATGAACACTGAAGCTTTCTTT.

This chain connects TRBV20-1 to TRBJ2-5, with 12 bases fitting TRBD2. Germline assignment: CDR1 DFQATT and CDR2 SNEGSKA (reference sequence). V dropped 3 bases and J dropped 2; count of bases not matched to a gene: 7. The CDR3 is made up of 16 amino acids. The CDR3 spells CSASPTSGGKQETQYF. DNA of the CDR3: TGCAGTGCTAGTCCGACTAGCGGGGGCAAGCAAGAGACCCAGTACTTC.

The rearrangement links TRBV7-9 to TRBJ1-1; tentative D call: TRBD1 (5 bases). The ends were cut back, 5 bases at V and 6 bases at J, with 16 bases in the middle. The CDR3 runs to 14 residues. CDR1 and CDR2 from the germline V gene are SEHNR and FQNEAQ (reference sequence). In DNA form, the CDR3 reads TGTGCCAGCAGCCTCCCCTTCCGGGGGGCTGAAGCTTTCTTT. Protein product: CASSLPFRGAEAFF.

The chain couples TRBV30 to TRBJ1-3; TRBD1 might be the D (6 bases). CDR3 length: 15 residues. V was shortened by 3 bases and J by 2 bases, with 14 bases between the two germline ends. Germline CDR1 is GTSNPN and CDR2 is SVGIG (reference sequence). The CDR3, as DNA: TGTGCCTGGAGCGAACAGGGCTTAACTGGAAACACCATATATTTT. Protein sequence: CAWSEQGLTGNTIYF.

The CDR3 sequence is CASSPDRGYNYGYTF. CDR3 DNA sequence: TGTGCCAGCAGTCCCGACAGGGGGTATAACTATGGCTACACCTTC. This chain connects TRBV27 to TRBJ1-2; 9 nucleotides align to TRBD1. CDR1 MNHEY and CDR2 SMNVEV come from the germline V gene (reference sequence). This CDR3 is 15 amino acids long. V lost 5 bases and J lost 1; bases outside the gene matches: 5.

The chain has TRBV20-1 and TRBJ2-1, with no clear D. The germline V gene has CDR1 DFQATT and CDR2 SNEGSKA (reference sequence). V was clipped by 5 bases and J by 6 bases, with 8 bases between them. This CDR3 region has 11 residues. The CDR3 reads CSAFSLNEQFF. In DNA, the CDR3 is TGCAGTGCTTTTAGTCTCAATGAGCAGTTCTTC.

The CDR3 DNA follows: TGTGCCAGCACCCAGGGCTATGGCTACACCTTC. Translated, it gives CASTQGYGYTF. This chain links TRBV6-9 with TRBJ1-2; possible D gene TRBD1, 5 bases. The CDR3 length is 11 residues. Germline-derived CDR1 and CDR2 are MNHGY and SVAAGI. V was shortened by 7 bases and J by 4 bases, with 7 bases between the two germline ends.

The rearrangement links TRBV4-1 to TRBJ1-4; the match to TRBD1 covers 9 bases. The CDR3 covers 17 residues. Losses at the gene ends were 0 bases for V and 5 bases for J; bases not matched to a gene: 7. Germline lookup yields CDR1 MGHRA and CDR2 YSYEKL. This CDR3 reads CASSQDHNRGQNEKLFF. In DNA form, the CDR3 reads TGCGCCAGCAGCCAAGACCATAACAGGGGGCAGAATGAAAAACTGTTTTTT.

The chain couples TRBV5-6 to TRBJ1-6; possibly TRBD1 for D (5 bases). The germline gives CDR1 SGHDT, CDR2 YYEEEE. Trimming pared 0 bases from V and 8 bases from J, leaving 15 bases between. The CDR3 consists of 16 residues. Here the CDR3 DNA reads TGTGCCAGCAGCTTGGTTGCCAGGGCCAGACATTCACCCCTCCACTTT. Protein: CASSLVARARHSPLHF. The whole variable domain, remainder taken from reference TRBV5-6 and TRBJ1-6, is DAGVTQSPTHLIKTRGQQVTLRCSPKSGHDTVSWYQQALGQGPQFIFQYYEEEERQRGNFPDRFSGHQFPNYSSELNVNALLLGDSALYLCASSLVARARHSPLHFGNGTRLTVT.

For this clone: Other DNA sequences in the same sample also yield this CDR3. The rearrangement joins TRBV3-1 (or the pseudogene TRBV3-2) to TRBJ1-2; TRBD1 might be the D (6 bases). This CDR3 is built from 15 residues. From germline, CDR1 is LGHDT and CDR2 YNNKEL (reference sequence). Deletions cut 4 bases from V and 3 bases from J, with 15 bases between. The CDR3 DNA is TGTGCCAGCAGCCCTACACTACAGGGAGACTATGGCTACACCTTC. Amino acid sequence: CASSPTLQGDYGYTF.

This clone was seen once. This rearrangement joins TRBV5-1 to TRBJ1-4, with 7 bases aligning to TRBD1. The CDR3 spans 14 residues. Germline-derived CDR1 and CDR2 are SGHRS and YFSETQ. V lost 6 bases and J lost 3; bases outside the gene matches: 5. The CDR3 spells CASTPGTANEKLFF. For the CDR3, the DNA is TGCGCCAGCACCCCGGGGACAGCTAATGAAAAACTGTTTTTT.

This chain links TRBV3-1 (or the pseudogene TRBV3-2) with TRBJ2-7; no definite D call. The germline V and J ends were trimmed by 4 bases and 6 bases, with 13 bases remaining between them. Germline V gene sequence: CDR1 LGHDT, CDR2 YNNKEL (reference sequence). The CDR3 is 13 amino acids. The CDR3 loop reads CASSLLPIGEQYF. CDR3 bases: TGTGCCAGCAGCCTCCTCCCTATTGGCGAGCAGTACTTC.

This CDR3 reads CSVGRNRGRGYTF. The CDR3 nucleotides are TGCAGCGTTGGCAGAAACAGGGGACGCGGCTACACCTTC. The V call is TRBV29-1, the J call TRBJ1-2; 7 bases are a match to TRBD1. Germline CDR1 reads SQVTM; CDR2 reads ANQGSEA. The CDR3 loop spans 13 amino acids. The V gene end was trimmed by 4 bases and the J gene end by 8 bases; junction bases not matched to a gene: 10.

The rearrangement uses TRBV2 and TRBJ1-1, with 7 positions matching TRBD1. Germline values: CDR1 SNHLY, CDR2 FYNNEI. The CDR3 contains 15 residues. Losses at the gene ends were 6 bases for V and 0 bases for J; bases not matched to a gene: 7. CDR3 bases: TGTGCCAGCAGAGCTTGGGACAGTATGAACACTGAAGCTTTCTTT. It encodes CASRAWDSMNTEAFF.

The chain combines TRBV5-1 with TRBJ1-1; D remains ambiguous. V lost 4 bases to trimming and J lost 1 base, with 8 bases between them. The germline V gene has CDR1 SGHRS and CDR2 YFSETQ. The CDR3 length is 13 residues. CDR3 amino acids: CASSTLANTEAFF. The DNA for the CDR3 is TGCGCCAGCAGCACCTTGGCGAACACTGAAGCTTTCTTT.

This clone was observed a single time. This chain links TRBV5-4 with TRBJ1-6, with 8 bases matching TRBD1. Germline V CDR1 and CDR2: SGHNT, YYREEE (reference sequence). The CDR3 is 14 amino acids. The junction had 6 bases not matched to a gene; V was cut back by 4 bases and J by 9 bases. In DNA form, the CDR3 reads TGTGCCAGCAGCCCTGGACAGGGAAGTTCACCCCTCCACTTT. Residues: CASSPGQGSSPLHF. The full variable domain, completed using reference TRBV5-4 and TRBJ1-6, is ETGVTQSPTHLIKTRGQQVTLRCSSQSGHNTVSWYQQALGQGPQFIFQYYREEENGRGNFPPRFSGLQFPNYSSELNVNALELDDSALYLCASSPGQGSSPLHFGNGTRLTVT.

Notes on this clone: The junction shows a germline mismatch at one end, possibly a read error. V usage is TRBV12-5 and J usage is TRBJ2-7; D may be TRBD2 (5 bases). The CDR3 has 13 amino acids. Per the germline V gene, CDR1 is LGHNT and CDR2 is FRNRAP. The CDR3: CASGLGTLRAIHF. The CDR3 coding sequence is TGTGCTAGTGGTTTGGGTACCTTGAGGGCCATCCACTTC.

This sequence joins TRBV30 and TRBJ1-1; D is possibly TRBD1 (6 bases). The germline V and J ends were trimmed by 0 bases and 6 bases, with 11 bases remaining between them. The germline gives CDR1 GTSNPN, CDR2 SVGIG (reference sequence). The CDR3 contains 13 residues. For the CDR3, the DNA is TGTGCCTGGAGTGTACAGGGAGGGGCTGAAGCTTTCTTT. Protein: CAWSVQGGAEAFF.

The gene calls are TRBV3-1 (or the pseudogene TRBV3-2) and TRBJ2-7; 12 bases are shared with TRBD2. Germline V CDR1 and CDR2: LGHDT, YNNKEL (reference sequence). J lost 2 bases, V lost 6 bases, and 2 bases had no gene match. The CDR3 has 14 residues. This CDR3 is CASSASGRAYEQYF. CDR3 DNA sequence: TGTGCCAGCAGTGCTAGCGGGAGGGCCTACGAGCAGTACTTC.

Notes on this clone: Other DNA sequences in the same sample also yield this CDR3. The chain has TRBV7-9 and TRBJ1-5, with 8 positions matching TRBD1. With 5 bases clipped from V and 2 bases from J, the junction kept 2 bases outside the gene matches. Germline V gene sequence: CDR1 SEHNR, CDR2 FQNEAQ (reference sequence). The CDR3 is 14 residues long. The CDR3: CASSLTGGNQPQHF. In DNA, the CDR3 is TGTGCCAGCAGCCTGACAGGGGGCAATCAGCCCCAGCATTTT.

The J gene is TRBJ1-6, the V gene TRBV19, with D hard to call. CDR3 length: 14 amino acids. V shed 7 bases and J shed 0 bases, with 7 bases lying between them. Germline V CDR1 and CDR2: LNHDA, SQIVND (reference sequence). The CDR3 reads CASTYSSYNSPLHF. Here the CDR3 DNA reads TGTGCCAGTACTTACAGCTCCTATAATTCACCCCTCCACTTT. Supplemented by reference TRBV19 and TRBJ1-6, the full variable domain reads DGGITQSPKYLFRKEGQNVTLSCEQNLNHDAMYWYRQDPGQGLRLIYYSQIVNDFQKGDIAEGYSVSREKKESFPLTVTSAQKNPTAFYLCASTYSSYNSPLHFGNGTRLTVT.

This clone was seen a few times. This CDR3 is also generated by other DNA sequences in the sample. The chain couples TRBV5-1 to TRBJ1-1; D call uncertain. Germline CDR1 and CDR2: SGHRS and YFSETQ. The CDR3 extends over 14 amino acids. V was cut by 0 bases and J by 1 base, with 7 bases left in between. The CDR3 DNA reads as TGCGCCAGCAGCTTGGACGCAGGGAACACTGAAGCTTTCTTT. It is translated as CASSLDAGNTEAFF.

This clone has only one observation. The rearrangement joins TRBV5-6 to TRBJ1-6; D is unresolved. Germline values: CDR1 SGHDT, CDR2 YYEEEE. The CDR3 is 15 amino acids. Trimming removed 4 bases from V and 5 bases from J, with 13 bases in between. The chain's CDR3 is CASSQTWEDNSPLHF. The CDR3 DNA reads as TGTGCCAGCAGCCAGACGTGGGAGGATAATTCACCCCTCCACTTT.

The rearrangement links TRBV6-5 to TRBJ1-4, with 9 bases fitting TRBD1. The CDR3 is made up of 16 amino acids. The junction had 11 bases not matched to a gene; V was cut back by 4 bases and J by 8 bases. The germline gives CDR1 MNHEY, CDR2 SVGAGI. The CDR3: CASSSITGGAGEKLFF. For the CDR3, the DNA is TGTGCCAGCAGTTCGATTACAGGGGGCGCGGGAGAAAAACTGTTTTTT.

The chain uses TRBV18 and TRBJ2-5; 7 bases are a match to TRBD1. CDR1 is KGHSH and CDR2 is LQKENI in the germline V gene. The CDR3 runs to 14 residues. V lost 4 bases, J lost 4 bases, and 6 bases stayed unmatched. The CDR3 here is CASSLGTAVETQYF. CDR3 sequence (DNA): TGTGCCAGCTCACTGGGGACAGCTGTAGAGACCCAGTACTTC.

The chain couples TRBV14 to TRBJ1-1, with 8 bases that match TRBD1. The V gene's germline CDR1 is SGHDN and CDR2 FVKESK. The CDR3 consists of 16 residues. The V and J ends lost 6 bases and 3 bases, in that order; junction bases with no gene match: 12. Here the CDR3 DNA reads TGTGCCAGCAGTCCCGCCAGGGGGCACAGGGACACTGAAGCTTTCTTT. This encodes CASSPARGHRDTEAFF.